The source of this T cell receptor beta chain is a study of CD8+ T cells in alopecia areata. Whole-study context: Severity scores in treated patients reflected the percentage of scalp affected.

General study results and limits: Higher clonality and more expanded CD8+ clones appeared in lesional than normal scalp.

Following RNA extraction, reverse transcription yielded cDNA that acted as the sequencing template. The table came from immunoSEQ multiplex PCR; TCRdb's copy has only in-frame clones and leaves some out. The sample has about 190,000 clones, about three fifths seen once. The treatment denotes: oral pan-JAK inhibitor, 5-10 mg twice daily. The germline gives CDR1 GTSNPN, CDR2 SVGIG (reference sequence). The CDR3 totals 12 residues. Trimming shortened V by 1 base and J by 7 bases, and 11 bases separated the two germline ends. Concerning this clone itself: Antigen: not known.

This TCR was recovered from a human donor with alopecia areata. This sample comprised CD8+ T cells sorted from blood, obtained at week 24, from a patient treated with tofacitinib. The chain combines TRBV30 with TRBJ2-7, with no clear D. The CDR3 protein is CAWSGADWEQYF. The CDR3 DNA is TGTGCCTGGAGTGGGGCCGACTGGGAGCAGTACTTC.